The T cell receptor (beta chain) under discussion was sequenced for a study of radiotherapy plus CTLA-4 blockade in lung cancer. Worth noting for this clone: What it binds is not known.

Trimming removed 4 bases from V and 5 bases from J, with 8 bases in between. The CDR3 totals 12 residues. CDR1 MGHDK and CDR2 SYGVNS come from the germline V gene. Notes on the study in general: TCR clones originating in tumors grew in number in blood after radiotherapy plus ipilimumab.

Profiling relied on immunoSEQ multiplex PCR, and the TCRdb table lists in-frame clones only, not all of them. The sample lists approximately 60,000 clones, around 77% occurring once. The clonotype comes from a human donor with non-small cell lung cancer who had a complete response to radiotherapy plus ipilimumab. Sequenced material: peripheral blood, taken from a patient treated with radiotherapy plus ipilimumab. The rearrangement uses TRBV25-1 and TRBJ1-2; D ambiguous. CDR3 nucleotides: TGTGCCAGCAGTGTTGGCTGGTATGGCTACACCTTC. Encoded protein: CASSVGWYGYTF.